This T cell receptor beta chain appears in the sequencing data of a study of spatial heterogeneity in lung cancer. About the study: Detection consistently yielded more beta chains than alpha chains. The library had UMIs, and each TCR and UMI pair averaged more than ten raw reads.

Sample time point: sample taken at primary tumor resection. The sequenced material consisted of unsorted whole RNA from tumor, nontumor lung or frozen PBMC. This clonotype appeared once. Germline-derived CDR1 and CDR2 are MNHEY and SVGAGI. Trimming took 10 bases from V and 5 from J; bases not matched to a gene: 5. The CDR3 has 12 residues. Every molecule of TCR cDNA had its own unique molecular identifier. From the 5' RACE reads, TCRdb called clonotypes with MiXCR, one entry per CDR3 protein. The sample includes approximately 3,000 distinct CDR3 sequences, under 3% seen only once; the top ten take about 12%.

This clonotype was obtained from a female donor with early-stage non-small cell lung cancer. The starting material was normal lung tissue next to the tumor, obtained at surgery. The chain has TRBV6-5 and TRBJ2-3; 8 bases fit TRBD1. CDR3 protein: CAIGQGIDTQYF. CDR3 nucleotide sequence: TGTGCCATAGGACAGGGCATAGATACGCAGTATTTT.